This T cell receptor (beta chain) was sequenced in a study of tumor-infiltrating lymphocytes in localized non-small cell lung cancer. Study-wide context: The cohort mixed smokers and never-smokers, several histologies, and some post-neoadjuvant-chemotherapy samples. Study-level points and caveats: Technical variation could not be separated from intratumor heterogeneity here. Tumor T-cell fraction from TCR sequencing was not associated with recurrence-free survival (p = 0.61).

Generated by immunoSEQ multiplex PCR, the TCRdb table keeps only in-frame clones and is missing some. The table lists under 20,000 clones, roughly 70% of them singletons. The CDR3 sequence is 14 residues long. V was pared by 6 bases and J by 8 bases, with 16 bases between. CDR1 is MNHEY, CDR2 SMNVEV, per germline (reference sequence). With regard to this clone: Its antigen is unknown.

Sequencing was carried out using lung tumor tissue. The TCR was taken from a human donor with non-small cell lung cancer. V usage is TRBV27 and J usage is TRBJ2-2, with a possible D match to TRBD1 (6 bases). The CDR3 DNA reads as TGTGCCAGCAGGAACAGCCTCCAGGGGGGGGAGCTGTTTTTT. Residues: CASRNSLQGGELFF.